The 18 T cell receptor beta chains reported below all come from one sample, sequenced in a study of blood T cell repertoires in COVID-19. TCRdb's copy holds only in-frame clones and misses some; the assay was immunoSEQ multiplex PCR. The sample has fewer than 350,000 clones, around 90% seen once. Input material: PBMCs or T cells enriched from blood (not recorded which). These TCRs come from a woman between 40 and 50 years old who had recovered from COVID-19.

The rearrangement joins TRBV12-3 or TRBV12-4 to TRBJ2-2; D is uncertain. The germline V and J ends were trimmed by 5 bases and 7 bases, with 8 bases remaining between them. The CDR3 length is 12 residues. CDR3 in DNA: TGTGCCAGCAGTCCCTTCCTCGGGGAGCTGTTTTTT. The encoded protein is CASSPFLGELFF.

This chain joins TRBV6-5 and TRBJ2-7; 15 bases map to TRBD2. Germline CDR1 reads MNHEY; CDR2 reads SVGAGI. Losses at the gene ends were 0 bases for V and 5 bases for J; bases not matched to a gene: 2. This CDR3 comprises 16 residues. CDR3: CASSYSGTSGRNEQYF. The CDR3 DNA follows: TGTGCCAGCAGTTACTCGGGGACTAGCGGGAGGAACGAGCAGTACTTC.

This rearrangement joins TRBV18 to TRBJ2-7, with D uncertain. The CDR3 is 13 amino acids. Trimming pared 6 bases from V and 1 base from J, leaving 10 bases between. Germline V gene sequence: CDR1 KGHSH, CDR2 LQKENI. The CDR3 sequence is CASSRGESYEQYF. Here the CDR3 DNA reads TGTGCCAGCTCCCGCGGTGAGTCCTACGAGCAGTACTTC.

The chain joins TRBV5-6 to TRBJ1-4; maybe TRBD1 (5 bases). The germline V gene encodes CDR1 SGHDT and CDR2 YYEEEE. The CDR3 sequence is 16 residues long. Trimming shortened V by 4 bases and J by 6 bases, and 19 bases separated the two germline ends. This CDR3 reads CASSPGGAGWDEKLFF. CDR3 DNA sequence: TGTGCCAGCAGCCCCGGTGGGGCAGGGTGGGATGAAAAACTGTTTTTT.

This clone appeared many times. The rearrangement joins TRBV15 to TRBJ1-2; no clear D. Trimming stripped 5 bases from V and 8 bases from J, with 21 bases between. Germline V gene sequence: CDR1 LNHNV, CDR2 YYDKDF (reference sequence). This CDR3 is 15 amino acids long. The CDR3 DNA is TGTGCCACCAGCGGATCGCTTAGGGTCAGCGGAGGCTACACCTTC. Its translation: CATSGSLRVSGGYTF.

Notes on this clone: Other DNA sequences within the sample encode an identical CDR3. The V gene is TRBV7-2, the J gene TRBJ1-3; TRBD1 matches at 7 bases. CDR3 size: 14 residues. V trimming: 5 bases; J trimming: 2 bases; junction bases outside the gene matches: 3. Germline V CDR1 and CDR2: SGHTA, FQGNSA. The CDR3 DNA follows: TGTGCCAGCAGCCCGACAGGGACTGGAAACACCATATATTTT. Translated: CASSPTGTGNTIYF.

V gene TRBV9 combines with J gene TRBJ1-1; TRBD1 agrees at 9 bases. V shed 3 bases and J 3 bases; nucleotides not matched to a gene: 6. CDR3 length: 15 residues. Germline V CDR1 and CDR2: SGDLS, YYNGEE. The CDR3 nucleotides read TGTGCCAGCAGCGGACACAGGGGGCTGGACACTGAAGCTTTCTTT. Protein: CASSGHRGLDTEAFF. Full variable domain (missing parts from reference TRBV9 and TRBJ1-1): DSGVTQTPKHLITATGQRVTLRCSPRSGDLSVYWYQQSLDQGLQFLIQYYNGEERAKGNILERFSAQQFPDLHSELNLSSLELGDSALYFCASSGHRGLDTEAFFGQGTRLTVV.

This chain links TRBV9 with TRBJ2-1; no clear D gene. Germline CDR1 and CDR2: SGDLS and YYNGEE. The CDR3 has 14 residues. V was trimmed by 2 bases and J by 8 bases, leaving 14 bases between them. The CDR3 DNA reads as TGTGCCAGCAGCGTTGACCGACCCGGAGATGAGCAGTTCTTC. It encodes CASSVDRPGDEQFF.

This clone was observed a few times. J is TRBJ2-5 and V is TRBV5-4; D possibly corresponds to TRBD2 (6 bases). Trimming took 2 bases from V and 1 from J, leaving 9 bases between them. The CDR3 has 14 residues. Germline CDR1 reads SGHNT; CDR2 reads YYREEE (reference sequence). In DNA, the CDR3 is TGTGCCAGCAGCTTCGGCGGGATCCAAGAGACCCAGTACTTC. Translated: CASSFGGIQETQYF.

V and J are TRBV6-5 and TRBJ1-1; the D gene is possibly TRBD1 (5 bases). The V gene lost 2 bases and the J gene lost 5 bases, with 9 bases spanning the gap. This CDR3 has 13 amino acids. CDR1 and CDR2 (germline): MNHEY, SVGAGI. The CDR3 DNA follows: TGTGCCAGCAGTTACCCGGGGGGGACTGAAGCTTTCTTT. Translating it yields CASSYPGGTEAFF.

V gene TRBV5-6 combines with J gene TRBJ1-3; D uncertain. The germline V gene encodes CDR1 SGHDT and CDR2 YYEEEE. V shed 5 bases and J shed 4 bases, with 19 bases lying between them. The CDR3 runs 16 residues. DNA of the CDR3: TGTGCCAGCAGTAACCAGGCCACCGAGCTGGGAAACACCATATATTTT. Its protein product is CASSNQATELGNTIYF.

The gene calls are TRBV5-1 and TRBJ2-2; 10 nucleotides line up with TRBD1. Trimming removed 4 bases from V and 2 bases from J; junction bases left unmatched: 11. Germline V gene data show CDR1 as SGHRS and CDR2 as YFSETQ. The CDR3 runs to 18 residues. The CDR3 bases are TGCGCCAGCAGCACAACGGACAGGGGGAAACTAAACACCGGGGAGCTGTTTTTT. The encoded protein is CASSTTDRGKLNTGELFF.

This rearrangement joins TRBV19 to TRBJ1-6; tentatively, D is TRBD1 (6 bases). V was pared by 5 bases and J by 11 bases, with 13 bases between. CDR1 LNHDA and CDR2 SQIVND come from the germline V gene (reference sequence). There are 13 residues in the CDR3. CDR3 nucleotides: TGTGCCAGTAGTTATACAGGGACTACACCCCTCCACTTT. Translated, it gives CASSYTGTTPLHF. The full variable domain, rest sourced from reference TRBV19 and TRBJ1-6, is DGGITQSPKYLFRKEGQNVTLSCEQNLNHDAMYWYRQDPGQGLRLIYYSQIVNDFQKGDIAEGYSVSREKKESFPLTVTSAQKNPTAFYLCASSYTGTTPLHFGNGTRLTVT.

This clone was counted a few times. The rearrangement joins TRBV19 to TRBJ2-7; 10 bases agree with TRBD1. The germline V gene encodes CDR1 LNHDA and CDR2 SQIVND (reference sequence). The CDR3 has 15 amino acids. V gave up 5 bases and J gave up 3 bases; unmatched junction bases: 7. CDR3 loop: CASSQGQGVLYEQYF. CDR3 nucleotide sequence: TGTGCCAGTAGTCAAGGACAGGGGGTCCTCTACGAGCAGTACTTC.

This sequence joins TRBV6-1 and TRBJ2-3, with 8 bases identical to TRBD1. Germline assignment: CDR1 MNHNS and CDR2 SASEGT. Losses at the gene ends were 3 bases for V and 4 bases for J; bases not matched to a gene: 12. This CDR3 is built from 17 residues. The CDR3 is CASSDLGQGLGSDTQYF. The CDR3 nucleotides are TGTGCCAGCAGTGACCTCGGACAGGGCTTGGGGTCAGATACGCAGTATTTT.

This chain joins TRBV25-1 and TRBJ1-1; D might be TRBD1 (5 bases). CDR1 is MGHDK and CDR2 is SYGVNS in the germline V gene. The CDR3 has 15 amino acids. Trimming took 1 base from V and 5 from J, leaving 14 bases between them. The CDR3 reads CASSEWGGRSTEAFF. The CDR3 region has the DNA TGTGCCAGCAGTGAATGGGGGGGAAGAAGTACTGAAGCTTTCTTT.

The rearrangement links TRBV29-1 to TRBJ1-2, with a tentative D call TRBD1 (5 bases). Trimming took off 6 bases at V and 3 bases at J, with 20 bases between the two ends. The CDR3 extends over 15 amino acids. Germline V gene sequence: CDR1 SQVTM, CDR2 ANQGSEA. The CDR3 DNA is TGCAGCGTGAGGGAATGGAAAACGGGGGACTATGGCTACACCTTC. Translation: CSVREWKTGDYGYTF.

The V and J genes are TRBV5-5 and TRBJ1-4; possibly TRBD1 for D (6 bases). Germline CDR1 SGHKS, CDR2 YYEKEE (reference sequence). Between the trimmed V and J ends, which lost 4 bases and 5 bases, there was a span of 21 bases. The CDR3 spans 17 residues. CDR3 residues: CASSPEAQGRVNEKLFF. In DNA form, the CDR3 reads TGTGCCAGCAGCCCGGAGGCGCAGGGGCGGGTCAATGAAAAACTGTTTTTT.